This TCR beta chain is drawn from a study of CD8+ T cells in alopecia areata. Study results and limitations: Alopecia totalis/universalis scalp especially showed more expanded CD8+ clones than normal scalp.

This clone appeared a few times. Its antigen is currently unknown. The CDR3 consists of 14 residues. The germline V gene has CDR1 MNHNS and CDR2 SASEGT. The germline V and J ends were trimmed by 3 bases and 1 base, with 7 bases remaining between them. Once RNA had been extracted, it was reverse transcribed into cDNA to act as the sequencing template. Profiled with immunoSEQ multiplex PCR; TCRdb holds only in-frame clones, not every one. The table has around 140,000 clones, 51% seen once. The sequenced sample was CD4+ T cells sorted from blood, obtained at week 0. The chain has TRBV6-1 and TRBJ2-4; TRBD2 might be the D (6 bases). This TCR was recovered from a human donor with alopecia areata. The CDR3 loop is CASSDSGAKNIQYF. The CDR3 DNA follows: TGTGCCAGCAGTGATAGCGGTGCCAAAAACATTCAGTACTTC.